Sequencing of this T cell receptor beta chain was carried out in a study of OX40 agonist ivuxolimab in advanced cancers. Study-level background: In three patients, partial responses were observed, one with hepatocellular carcinoma and two with cutaneous melanoma. Notes on the study in general: Researchers did not establish what antigens the expanded peripheral T cells target.

Concerning this clone itself: Its antigen is undetermined.

This CDR3 contains 15 residues. The germline gives CDR1 SGHDT, CDR2 YYEEEE. J gave up 2 bases and V 4 bases, and 4 bases lay outside the gene matches. Libraries were prepared by immunoSEQ multiplex PCR; TCRdb keeps only in-frame clonotypes and omits some of them. Of over 25,000 clones listed, 70% to 80% were seen once; the top ten hold approximately 30%. The J gene is TRBJ2-5, the V gene TRBV5-6; 11 bases map to TRBD2. The receptor's source is an adult with an advanced solid tumor such as melanoma, head and neck, liver or kidney cancer. The source material was CD4+ or CD8+ T cells sorted from blood, sampled in a trial of the OX40 agonist ivuxolimab. CDR3 residues: CASSKGLAGQETQYF. The CDR3 DNA sequence: TGTGCCAGCAGCAAAGGACTAGCGGGTCAAGAGACCCAGTACTTC.